Each of the 9 T cell receptor beta chains below was sequenced from the same sample in a study of T cell responses to AZD1222 COVID-19 vaccine. Clones were read by immunoSEQ multiplex PCR, and TCRdb kept only the in-frame ones, dropping some. The table has over 100,000 clones, 88% seen once. The specimen comprised peripheral blood, sampled on day 0 of AZD1222 vaccination. The source of these receptors is an adult in good health.

The chain uses TRBV7-9 and TRBJ2-7, with 9 bases aligning to TRBD1. The V segment lost 5 bases and the J segment 0 bases; nucleotides outside the gene matches: 5. Per germline, CDR1 SEHNR and CDR2 FQNEAQ (reference sequence). This CDR3 has 15 amino acids. In DNA form, the CDR3 reads TGTGCCAGCAGCGGACGGGACAGGGTCTCCTACGAGCAGTACTTC. Translated: CASSGRDRVSYEQYF.

The V gene is TRBV12-3 or TRBV12-4, the J gene TRBJ2-1; D gene uncertain. Trimming pared 2 bases from V and 7 bases from J, leaving 9 bases between. The CDR3 spans 13 residues. The CDR3 region has the DNA TGTGCCAGCAGTTTAAGGGCGTATAATGAGCAGTTCTTC. Translating it yields CASSLRAYNEQFF.

V usage is TRBV7-2 and J usage is TRBJ2-5, with TRBD2 matching over 10 bases. Germline CDR1 is SGHTA and CDR2 is FQGNSA. The trim removed 5 bases at V and 5 bases at J, leaving 8 bases unmatched. This CDR3 region has 15 residues. The CDR3 nucleotides are TGTGCCAGCAGCGGACAGCGGGGGGGCAGGGAGACCCAGTACTTC. This gives the protein CASSGQRGGRETQYF.

This chain joins TRBV7-8 and TRBJ1-1; D is possibly TRBD1 (5 bases). This CDR3 spans 14 amino acids. V lost 4 bases to trimming and J lost 5 bases, with 14 bases between them. The V gene's germline CDR1 is SGHVS and CDR2 FQNEAQ. The CDR3: CASSYGRVDTEAFF. CDR3 sequence (DNA): TGTGCCAGCAGCTACGGCAGGGTGGATACTGAAGCTTTCTTT.

The rearrangement uses TRBV29-1 and TRBJ1-2, with a possible D match to TRBD1 (5 bases). The germline CDR1 and CDR2 sequences are SQVTM and ANQGSEA. Trimming removed 2 bases from V and 5 bases from J, with 12 bases in between. The CDR3 loop spans 13 amino acids. CDR3 amino acids: CSVERGRGYGYTF. The CDR3 DNA reads as TGCAGCGTTGAAAGGGGCCGGGGGTATGGCTACACCTTC.

The chain joins TRBV5-5 to TRBJ1-2; D remains unclear. The CDR3 is 14 amino acids. V was clipped by 2 bases and J by 0 bases, with 8 bases between them. CDR1 is SGHKS, CDR2 YYEKEE, per germline (reference sequence). The DNA of the CDR3 is TGTGCCAGCAGCTTAGACATAGCTAACTATGGCTACACCTTC. Translated: CASSLDIANYGYTF.

This clone was found once. This sequence joins TRBV9 and TRBJ1-5; D perhaps matches TRBD1 (5 bases). This CDR3 is 14 amino acids long. Trimming shortened V by 0 bases and J by 4 bases, and 8 bases separated the two germline ends. Germline V gives CDR1 SGDLS, CDR2 YYNGEE. The CDR3 DNA is TGTGCCAGCAGCGTAGTACAGGCTAATCAGCCCCAGCATTTT. Translation gives CASSVVQANQPQHF.

The CDR3 loop is CATSDGPTDTQYF. The CDR3 DNA follows: TGTGCCACCAGTGACGGTCCCACAGATACGCAGTATTTT. The gene calls are TRBV24-1 and TRBJ2-3; D call uncertain. The CDR3 loop spans 13 amino acids. Germline-derived CDR1 and CDR2 are KGHDR and SFDVKD. The V gene lost 4 bases and the J gene lost 2 bases, with 6 bases spanning the gap.

V and J are TRBV2 and TRBJ2-1, with 11 bases lining up with TRBD2. CDR3 length: 15 amino acids. V dropped 6 bases and J dropped 3; count of bases not matched to a gene: 4. Germline V gene sequence: CDR1 SNHLY, CDR2 FYNNEI. DNA of the CDR3: TGTGCCAGCAGGGGGGGACTAGCGGTCTACAATGAGCAGTTCTTC. Protein product: CASRGGLAVYNEQFF.